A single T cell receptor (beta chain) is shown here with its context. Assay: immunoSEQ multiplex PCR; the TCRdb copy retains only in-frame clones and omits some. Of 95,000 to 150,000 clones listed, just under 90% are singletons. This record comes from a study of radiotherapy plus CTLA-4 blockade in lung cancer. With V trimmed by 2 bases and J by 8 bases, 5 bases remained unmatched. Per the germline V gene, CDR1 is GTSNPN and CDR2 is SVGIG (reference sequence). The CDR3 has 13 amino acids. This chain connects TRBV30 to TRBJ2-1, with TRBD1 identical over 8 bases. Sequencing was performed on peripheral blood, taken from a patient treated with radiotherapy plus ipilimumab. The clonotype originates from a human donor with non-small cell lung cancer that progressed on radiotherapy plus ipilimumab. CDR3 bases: TGTGCCTGGAGTCGAGACAGGGGAGATGAGCAGTTCTTC. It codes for CAWSRDRGDEQFF.